This T cell receptor beta chain emerged from a study of T cells in Graves' hyperthyroidism and ophthalmopathy. This clonotype was detected many times. Its specificity is not known. Stable Graves' hyperthyroidism meant no ophthalmopathy progression within 18 months. The CDR3 length is 14 residues. CDR1 is ENHRY and CDR2 is SYGVKD in the germline V gene. The V end lost 10 bases, the J end lost 7 bases, and 20 bases lay between the germline ends. RNA transcripts were the template for amplifying TCR beta CDR3 regions. HTBI primers were employed in a first-round RT-PCR of the TCR CDR3. TCRdb independently ran MiXCR on the multiplex PCR reads; one entry per CDR3 protein. The table shows fewer than 750,000 distinct CDR3 sequences, with about half occurring only once. General study points: The blood repertoire included most of the expanded thyroid clonotypes above 0.001.

The sequencing sample was made of peripheral blood or thyroid tissue (not recorded which). The TCR comes from a woman aged 18-30 years with Graves' hyperthyroidism. The gene calls are TRBV10-3 and TRBJ1-5; a possible D gene is TRBD1 (6 bases). The chain's CDR3 is CATRKRYRDQPQHF. The CDR3 nucleotides read TGTGCCACCAGGAAACGGTACAGGGACCAGCCCCAGCATTTT.